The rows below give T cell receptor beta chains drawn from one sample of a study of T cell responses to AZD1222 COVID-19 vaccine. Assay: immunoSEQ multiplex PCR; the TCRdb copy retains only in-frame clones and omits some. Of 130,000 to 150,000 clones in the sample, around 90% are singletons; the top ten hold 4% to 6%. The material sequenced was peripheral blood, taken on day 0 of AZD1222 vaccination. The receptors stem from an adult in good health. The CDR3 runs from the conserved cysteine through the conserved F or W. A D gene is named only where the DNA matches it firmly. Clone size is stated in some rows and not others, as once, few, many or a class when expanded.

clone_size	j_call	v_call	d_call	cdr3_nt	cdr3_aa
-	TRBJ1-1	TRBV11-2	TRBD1	TGTGCCAGCAGCCGACAGGGGGGAAACACTGAAGCTTTCTTT	CASSRQGGNTEAFF
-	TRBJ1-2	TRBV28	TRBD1	TGTGCCACGGGAACAGGGGAGTCTAGTAGCTATGGCTACACCTTC	CATGTGESSSYGYTF
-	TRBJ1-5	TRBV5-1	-	TGCGCCAGCAGCTTGGCCCCGGGTGGCAATCAGCCCCAGCATTTT	CASSLAPGGNQPQHF
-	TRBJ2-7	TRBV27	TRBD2	TGTGCCAGCAGTTCGGGACTAGCGGTCTACGAGCAGTACTTC	CASSSGLAVYEQYF
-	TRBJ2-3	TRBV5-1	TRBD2	TGCGCCAGCTCCGGACTAGCGGGAGCTAGAGATACGCAGTATTTT	CASSGLAGARDTQYF
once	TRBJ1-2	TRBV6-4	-	TGTGCCAGCAGTGACTCTGGAGGGTTTGGCTACACCTTC	CASSDSGGFGYTF
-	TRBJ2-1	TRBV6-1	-	TGTGCCAGCAGTCCCGGGACACACTACAATGAGCAGTTCTTC	CASSPGTHYNEQFF
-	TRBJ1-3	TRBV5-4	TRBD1	TGTGCCAGCAGCTCGCCGACAGGGGATGGTGGAAACACCATATATTTT	CASSSPTGDGGNTIYF
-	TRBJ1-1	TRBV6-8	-	TGTGCCAGCAGTTACCTTACTGAAGCTTTCTTT	CASSYLTEAFF
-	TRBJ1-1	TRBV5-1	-	TGCGCCAGCAGACAGGCCAGCCGCGGTACCATGAACACTGAAGCTTTCTTT	CASRQASRGTMNTEAFF
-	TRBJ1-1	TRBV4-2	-	TGTGCCAGCAGCATGGCACATATTAACACTGAAGCTTTCTTT	CASSMAHINTEAFF
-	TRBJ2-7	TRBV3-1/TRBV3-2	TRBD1	TGTGCCAGCAGCCAGGACAGGGTGTCCTACGAGCAGTACTTC	CASSQDRVSYEQYF
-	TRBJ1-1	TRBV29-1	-	TGCAGCGTCGCCGCGGACAGCCCCGATGAAGCTTTCTTT	CSVAADSPDEAFF
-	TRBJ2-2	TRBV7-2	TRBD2	TGTGCCAGCAGCTTAGCACTAGCGGACACCGGGGAGCTGTTTTTT	CASSLALADTGELFF
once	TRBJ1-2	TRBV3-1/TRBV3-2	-	TGTGCCAGCAGCCAGGTTGATGGCTACACCTTC	CASSQVDGYTF
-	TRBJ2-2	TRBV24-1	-	TGTGCCACCAGTGATCGCAGGGGGGACACCGGGGAGCTGTTTTTT	CATSDRRGDTGELFF
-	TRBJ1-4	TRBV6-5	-	TGTGCCACCTCACATAGGATTAATGAAAAACTGTTTTTT	CATSHRINEKLFF
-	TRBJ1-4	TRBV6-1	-	TGTGCCAGCAGTGAAAAATTTCCGGGGGTGAAAGGCGAAAAACTGTTTTTT	CASSEKFPGVKGEKLFF
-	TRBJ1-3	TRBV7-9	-	TGTGCCAGCAGGTCGGCCGGGGGCGCGAACACCATATATTTT	CASRSAGGANTIYF
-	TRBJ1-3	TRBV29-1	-	TGCAGCGGGGGCCTGGGCTCTGGAAACACCATATATTTT	CSGGLGSGNTIYF
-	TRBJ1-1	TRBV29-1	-	TGCAGCGTGGATATTACAGGGAACACTGAAGCTTTCTTT	CSVDITGNTEAFF
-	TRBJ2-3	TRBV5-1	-	TGCGCCACCTCCCCCCAGGGTCCTTCAGATACGCAGTATTTT	CATSPQGPSDTQYF
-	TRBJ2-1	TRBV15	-	TGTGCCACCAGCAGAGTGTCTGGCGGGACTGGGAATGAGCAGTTCTTC	CATSRVSGGTGNEQFF
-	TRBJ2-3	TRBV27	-	TGTGCCAGCAGTTTAGGACTACGCACAGATACGCAGTATTTT	CASSLGLRTDTQYF
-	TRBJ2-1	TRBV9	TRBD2	TGTGCCAGCAGCGGATACCCCGGGACTATAAACAATGAGCAGTTCTTC	CASSGYPGTINNEQFF
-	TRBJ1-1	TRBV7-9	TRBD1	TGTGCCAGCAGCACAACATCGCCCGGGACAGAGAACACTGAAGCTTTCTTT	CASSTTSPGTENTEAFF
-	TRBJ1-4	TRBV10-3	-	TGTGCCATCAGTGGCGCTGGTCAGGGATCAAATGAAAAACTGTTTTTT	CAISGAGQGSNEKLFF
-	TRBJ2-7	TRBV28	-	TGTGCCAGCAGTTCCCCCCGGACATCCTCCTCCTACGAGCAGTACTTC	CASSSPRTSSSYEQYF
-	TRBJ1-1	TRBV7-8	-	TGTGCCAGCAGCTTAGTCGGGGGATCCACTGAAGCTTTCTTT	CASSLVGGSTEAFF
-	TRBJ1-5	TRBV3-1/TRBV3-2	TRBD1	TGTGCCAGCAGCCAAGCGGGGACAGCTAATAGCAATCAGCCCCAGCATTTT	CASSQAGTANSNQPQHF
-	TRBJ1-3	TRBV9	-	TGTGCCAGCAGCGTAGCCGCAGATAGAAACACCATATATTTT	CASSVAADRNTIYF
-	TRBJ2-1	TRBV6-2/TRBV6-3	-	TGTGCCAGCAGTAGGCACCCAACCCACGACAATGAGCAGTTCTTC	CASSRHPTHDNEQFF
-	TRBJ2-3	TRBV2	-	TGTGCCAGCAGCCTTGGGGCTTACACAGATACGCAGTATTTT	CASSLGAYTDTQYF
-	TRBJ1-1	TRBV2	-	TGTGCCAGCGGATCAGGGGTGCTGAACACTGAAGCTTTCTTT	CASGSGVLNTEAFF
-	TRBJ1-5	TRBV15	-	TGTGCCACCAGCAGAGGGAAGAGCGGCAATCAGCCCCAGCATTTT	CATSRGKSGNQPQHF
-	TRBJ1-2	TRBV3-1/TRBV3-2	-	TGTGCCAGCAGCCCCCCTAGAGGGACTAGCTACACCTTC	CASSPPRGTSYTF
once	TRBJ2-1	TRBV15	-	TGTGCCACCAGCGGGTTACAAGACCTCTCCTACAATGAGCAGTTCTTC	CATSGLQDLSYNEQFF
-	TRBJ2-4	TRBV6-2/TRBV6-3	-	TGTGCCAGCAGTTACCCTATACCATCGACAGCACTAGCCAAAAACATTCAGTACTTC	CASSYPIPSTALAKNIQYF
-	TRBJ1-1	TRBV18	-	TGTGCCAGCTCTCTGGGCACTGAAGCTTTCTTT	CASSLGTEAFF
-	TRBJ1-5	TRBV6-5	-	TGTGCCAGCAGTTCGACCGGGACCCGGCCCCAGCATTTT	CASSSTGTRPQHF
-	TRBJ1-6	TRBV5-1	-	TGCGCCAGCAGCTTGGAGAGTTCACCCCTCCACTTT	CASSLESSPLHF